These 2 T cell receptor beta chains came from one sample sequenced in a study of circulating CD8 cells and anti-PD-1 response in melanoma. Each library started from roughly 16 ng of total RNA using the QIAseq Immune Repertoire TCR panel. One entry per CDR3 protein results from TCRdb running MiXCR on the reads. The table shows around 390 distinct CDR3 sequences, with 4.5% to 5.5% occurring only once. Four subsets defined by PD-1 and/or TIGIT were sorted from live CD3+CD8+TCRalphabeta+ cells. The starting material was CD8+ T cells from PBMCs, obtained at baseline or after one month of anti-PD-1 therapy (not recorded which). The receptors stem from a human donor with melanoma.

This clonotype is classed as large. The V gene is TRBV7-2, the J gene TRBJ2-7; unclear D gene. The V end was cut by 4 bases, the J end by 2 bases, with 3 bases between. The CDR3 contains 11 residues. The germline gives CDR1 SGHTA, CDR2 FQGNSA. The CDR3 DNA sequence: TGTGCCAGCAGCTCCACCTACGAGCAGTACTTC. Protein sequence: CASSSTYEQYF.

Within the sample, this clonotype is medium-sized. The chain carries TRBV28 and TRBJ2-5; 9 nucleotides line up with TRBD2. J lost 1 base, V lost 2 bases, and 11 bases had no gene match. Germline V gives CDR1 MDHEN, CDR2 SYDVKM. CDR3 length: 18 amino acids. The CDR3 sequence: CASSLTSGRTAFQETQYF. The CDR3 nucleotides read TGTGCCAGCAGTTTAACTAGCGGGCGGACCGCTTTCCAAGAGACCCAGTACTTC.